These 5 T cell receptor beta chains were sequenced from one sample in a study of beta chain features in type 1 diabetes. Notes on the study in general: Type 1 diabetes patients showed a moderate but significant shortening of TCRB CDR3s in all four CD4+ subsets.

Sequenced material consisted of expressed TCRB transcripts (all of the isolated RNA was reverse transcribed). The protocol was immunoSEQ multiplex PCR, while the TCRdb copy is restricted to in-frame clones and leaves out a portion. This sample has 150,000 to 200,000 clones, with 63% found just once. These receptors have no known antigen. Input material: naive CD4+ T cells from blood. These receptors were collected from a man aged 30 to 39 with type 1 diabetes.

The chain carries TRBV5-1 and TRBJ2-5, with a weak D call TRBD2 (6 bases). The germline gives CDR1 SGHRS, CDR2 YFSETQ. The CDR3 runs to 13 residues. Trimming took 6 bases from V and 4 from J, leaving 13 bases between them. CDR3 bases: TGCGCCAGCACCATAGCGGCCGCAGAGACCCAGTACTTC. Its protein product is CASTIAAAETQYF.

This clone showed up just a few times. One end of the junction does not line up with germline, which may come from a read error. This rearrangement joins TRBV30 to TRBJ2-7; D unresolved. The germline V gene has CDR1 GTSNPN and CDR2 SVGIG (reference sequence). The CDR3 spans 11 residues. The CDR3: CAWRVFERLLF. CDR3 DNA sequence: TGTGCCTGGAGGGTTTTTGAACGGCTCCTCTTC.

The gene calls are TRBV5-1 and TRBJ2-7; 7 nucleotides agree with TRBD1. This CDR3 has 14 residues. Germline V gene data show CDR1 as SGHRS and CDR2 as YFSETQ. V gave up 3 bases and J gave up 9 bases; unmatched junction bases: 12. In nucleotides, the CDR3 is TGCGCCAGCAGCTCACAGGGGCCTGCCGAAGGGCAGTACTTC. The encoded protein is CASSSQGPAEGQYF.

The chain employs TRBV29-1 and TRBJ1-5; weak D call: TRBD1 (6 bases). CDR3 length: 13 amino acids. Looked up from germline, CDR1 is SQVTM and CDR2 is ANQGSEA. The germline V and J ends were trimmed by 4 bases and 3 bases, with 10 bases remaining between them. CDR3 region: CSVVDSANQPQHF. CDR3 nucleotide sequence: TGCAGCGTTGTGGACAGCGCCAATCAGCCCCAGCATTTT.

This chain uses TRBV30 with TRBJ1-6; D gene uncertain. CDR3 length: 14 amino acids. Germline loops: CDR1 GTSNPN, CDR2 SVGIG (reference sequence). The V end lost 0 bases, the J end lost 6 bases, and 9 bases lay between the germline ends. The CDR3 region is CAWSVQQSNSPLHF. DNA of the CDR3: TGTGCCTGGAGTGTACAGCAGAGTAATTCACCCCTCCACTTT.